This is a list of T cell receptor beta chains from one sample in a study of blood T cell repertoires in COVID-19. The repertoire was sequenced with immunoSEQ multiplex PCR; TCRdb's copy has only in-frame clones and lacks some. The sample has nearly 350,000 clones, 85% to 90% seen once; the top ten hold about 6%. Sequenced sample: peripheral blood. The receptor set was obtained from a woman aged 45 to 65 with COVID-19, enrolled during active disease. Each CDR3 is given with its conserved first and last residue.

v_gene: TRBV19; j_gene: TRBJ2-3; CDR3aa: CASSALAGGQYF
v_gene: TRBV12-3/TRBV12-4; j_gene: TRBJ1-1; CDR3aa: CASRKRDSQAFF
v_gene: TRBV6-5; j_gene: TRBJ1-1; CDR3aa: CASSYRQGNTEAFF
v_gene: TRBV29-1; j_gene: TRBJ2-5; CDR3aa: CSVSRTSGRAETQYF
v_gene: TRBV19; j_gene: TRBJ2-5; CDR3aa: CASRRGQETQYF
v_gene: TRBV6-5; j_gene: TRBJ2-5; CDR3aa: CASSYGSGGGETQYF
v_gene: TRBV5-8; j_gene: TRBJ1-1; CDR3aa: CASSWGGGRTEAFF
v_gene: TRBV18; j_gene: TRBJ2-7; CDR3aa: CASSPGLAEGYEQYF
v_gene: TRBV19; j_gene: TRBJ1-4; CDR3aa: CASRISEKLFF
v_gene: TRBV18; j_gene: TRBJ2-3; CDR3aa: CASSPPGLAGGADTQYF
v_gene: TRBV3-1/TRBV3-2; j_gene: TRBJ1-1; CDR3aa: CASSQLWRRGNTEAFF
v_gene: TRBV24-1; j_gene: TRBJ1-1; CDR3aa: CATRGGVVTEAFF
v_gene: TRBV7-9; j_gene: TRBJ2-3; CDR3aa: CASSPGQATDTQYF
v_gene: TRBV27; j_gene: TRBJ2-1; CDR3aa: CASHLGVASGREQFF
v_gene: TRBV15; j_gene: TRBJ1-2; CDR3aa: CATSRDGGRSFNYGYTF
v_gene: TRBV25-1; j_gene: TRBJ1-6; CDR3aa: CASRAQGQGGNSPLHF
v_gene: TRBV11-2; j_gene: TRBJ2-7; CDR3aa: CASSTFRYEQYF
v_gene: TRBV12-3/TRBV12-4; j_gene: TRBJ2-7; CDR3aa: CASSRQGYEQYF
v_gene: TRBV4-3; j_gene: TRBJ1-6; CDR3aa: CASSLKPGQSISPLHF
v_gene: TRBV3-1/TRBV3-2; j_gene: TRBJ1-6; CDR3aa: CASSPARGNSPLHF